Following are 29 T cell receptor beta chains from one sample sequenced in a study of T cell clonotyping in hematopoietic cell transplantation. Only in-frame clones appear in the TCRdb table, and some are missing; sequencing was by immunoSEQ multiplex PCR. Here the sample spans 25,000 to 35,000 clones, 60% to 80% being singletons. As for time point: recipient sample about 28 days before transplant, after cytoreduction. This sample comprised peripheral blood mononuclear cells, obtained before stem cell transplant. The receptors stem from a middle-aged man with myelodysplastic syndrome. Some clones in this sample may be carry-over from other donors' samples.

About this clone: At one end the junction does not follow the germline gene, possibly because of a read error. This specimen includes other DNA sequences encoding the same CDR3. J is TRBJ1-1 and V is TRBV30; D gene unclear. CDR1 is GTSNPN and CDR2 is SVGIG in the germline V gene (reference sequence). The CDR3 loop spans 12 amino acids. CDR3 nucleotide sequence: TGTGCCTGGAGACAACTGAACACTGAAGCTTTCTTC. Its translation: CAWRQLNTEAFF.

The chain combines TRBV4-1 with TRBJ2-5; 8 nucleotides align to TRBD2. J lost 5 bases, V lost 1 base, and 12 bases had no gene match. The CDR3 covers 17 residues. Germline CDR1 reads MGHRA; CDR2 reads YSYEKL. The CDR3 DNA follows: TGCGCCAGCAGCCAAGCTGGCGGGAGGAAGTATCGGGAGACCCAGTACTTC. Its translation: CASSQAGGRKYRETQYF.

This clone showed up just once. The chain is built from TRBV27 and TRBJ2-7, with D possibly TRBD2 on 5 matching bases. This CDR3 contains 14 residues. V lost 2 bases and J 4 bases, leaving 12 bases between the germline ends. Germline CDR1 is MNHEY and CDR2 is SMNVEV (reference sequence). CDR3: CASSLGGPLYEQYF. The DNA for the CDR3 is TGTGCCAGCAGTTTAGGAGGACCACTGTACGAGCAGTACTTC.

The chain recombines TRBV6-5 with TRBJ1-2; maybe TRBD1 (5 bases). CDR3 length: 16 amino acids. The V end lost 4 bases, the J end lost 0 bases, and 15 bases lay between the germline ends. Germline V CDR1 and CDR2: MNHEY, SVGAGI. This CDR3 is CASSSRIGAANYGYTF. The DNA for the CDR3 is TGTGCCAGCAGTTCACGGATAGGGGCAGCTAACTATGGCTACACCTTC.

The V call is TRBV4-1, the J call TRBJ2-5; D might be TRBD1 (6 bases). V shed 4 bases and J shed 4 bases, with 16 bases lying between them. CDR1 and CDR2 from the germline V gene are MGHRA and YSYEKL. The CDR3 consists of 15 residues. The CDR3 is CASSPDQGMLETQYF. CDR3 DNA: TGCGCCAGCAGCCCGGACCAGGGGATGTTAGAGACCCAGTACTTC.

The chain couples TRBV9 to TRBJ2-2; no definite D call. There are 16 residues in the CDR3. Germline V gene sequence: CDR1 SGDLS, CDR2 YYNGEE. V dropped 0 bases and J dropped 2 bases, with 11 bases sitting between them. The CDR3: CASSVGSSANTGELFF. DNA of the CDR3: TGTGCCAGCAGCGTAGGATCCAGCGCTAACACCGGGGAGCTGTTTTTT.

V usage is TRBV29-1 and J usage is TRBJ2-5; 9 bases are a match to TRBD1. The J segment lost 5 bases and the V segment lost 6 bases, leaving 7 bases of the junction unmatched. There are 13 residues in the CDR3. Germline lookup yields CDR1 SQVTM and CDR2 ANQGSEA. The CDR3 DNA is TGCAGCGTCCTGGGACAGGGATTGGAGACCCAGTACTTC. Encoded protein: CSVLGQGLETQYF.

The CDR3 loop is CASSPELAGESYEQYF. The CDR3 DNA reads TGCGCCAGCAGTCCCGAGCTAGCGGGAGAGTCCTACGAGCAGTACTTC. This sequence joins TRBV5-1 and TRBJ2-7; 10 bases agree with TRBD2. Unmatched junction bases numbered 9, after V lost 5 bases and J lost 1 base. This CDR3 has 16 residues. Germline-derived CDR1 and CDR2 are SGHRS and YFSETQ. The full variable domain, with the rest looked up from reference TRBV5-1 and TRBJ2-7, is KAGVTQTPRYLIKTRGQQVTLSCSPISGHRSVSWYQQTPGQGLQFLFEYFSETQRNKGNFPGRFSGRQFSNSRSEMNVSTLELGDSALYLCASSPELAGESYEQYFGPGTRLTVT.

A few counts support this clone. The rearrangement links TRBV30 to TRBJ2-7, with 8 bases fitting TRBD1. The CDR3 loop spans 12 amino acids. The germline V gene encodes CDR1 GTSNPN and CDR2 SVGIG (reference sequence). V gave up 4 bases and J gave up 12 bases; unmatched junction bases: 11. The CDR3 DNA reads as TGTGCCTGGACCTCGGGGACAGGCCAGGGGTACTTC. As protein: CAWTSGTGQGYF.

J is TRBJ2-5 and V is TRBV5-6, with D hard to call. V was shortened by 1 base and J by 5 bases, with 15 bases between the two germline ends. Germline-derived CDR1 and CDR2 are SGHDT and YYEEEE. The CDR3 is made up of 15 amino acids. The CDR3 region has the DNA TGTGCCAGCAGCTTGCCTGGGGAAATTGGCGAGACCCAGTACTTC. Its protein is CASSLPGEIGETQYF.

By sample share, this clone is medium-sized. The chain uses TRBV6-6 and TRBJ1-4, with 10 positions matching TRBD1. The CDR3 totals 14 residues. CDR1 is MNHNY, CDR2 SVGAGI, per germline (reference sequence). V shed 5 bases, J shed 8 bases, and the junction held 5 bases outside the gene matches. CDR3 DNA: TGTGCCAGCAGTGGGGACAGGGGAGTCGAAAAACTGTTTTTT. It translates to CASSGDRGVEKLFF.

The chain recombines TRBV29-1 with TRBJ2-1, with 11 positions matching TRBD2. Trimming at V came to 0 bases and at J to 4 bases, leaving 5 bases not matched to a gene. This CDR3 is built from 16 residues. Germline CDR1 reads SQVTM; CDR2 reads ANQGSEA. The CDR3 reads CSVEDPTSGGYNEQFF. DNA for the CDR3: TGCAGCGTTGAAGATCCTACTAGCGGGGGATACAATGAGCAGTTCTTC.

This clone was observed a handful of times. This chain's CDR3 is CASNRGDISPGEQYF. The CDR3 DNA reads TGTGCCAGCAACCGAGGTGACATATCGCCGGGTGAGCAGTACTTC. This chain links TRBV2 with TRBJ2-7; no firm D call. Germline values: CDR1 SNHLY, CDR2 FYNNEI. V lost 7 bases, J lost 7 bases, and 23 bases lay in between. This CDR3 is built from 15 residues.

This rearrangement joins TRBV28 to TRBJ1-1; no reliable D call. The CDR3 has 15 amino acids. Looked up from germline, CDR1 is MDHEN and CDR2 is SYDVKM. V gave up 1 base and J gave up 0 bases, with 9 bases separating them. In DNA form, the CDR3 reads TGTGCCAGCAGTTTATACACAGCACTGAACACTGAAGCTTTCTTT. Its translation is CASSLYTALNTEAFF.

CDR3 bases: TGTGCCAGCAGCGTAGGAGGCAGAGGGATCTCCTACGAGCAGTACTTC. Amino acids: CASSVGGRGISYEQYF. The chain recombines TRBV9 with TRBJ2-7; tentatively, D is TRBD2 (5 bases). Germline CDR1 is SGDLS and CDR2 is YYNGEE. V gave up 0 bases and J gave up 0 bases, with 13 bases separating them. The CDR3 consists of 16 residues.

The V gene is TRBV30, the J gene TRBJ1-2; 11 bases are shared with TRBD1. V lost 6 bases, J lost 3 bases, and 9 bases stayed unmatched. Germline V gene data show CDR1 as GTSNPN and CDR2 as SVGIG (reference sequence). The CDR3 extends over 15 amino acids. The CDR3 protein is CACPPRTGGDYGYTF. The CDR3 bases are TGTGCCTGTCCCCCTAGGACAGGGGGCGACTATGGCTACACCTTC.

The chain is built from TRBV19 and TRBJ2-3; maybe TRBD2 (6 bases). Germline CDR1 LNHDA, CDR2 SQIVND (reference sequence). The CDR3 totals 13 residues. The ends were cut back, 8 bases at V and 0 bases at J, with 9 bases in the middle. The CDR3 DNA reads as TGTGCCAGTGGAAGCGGGAGCACAGATACGCAGTATTTT. It yields the protein CASGSGSTDTQYF.

A few counts support this clone. V and J are TRBV2 and TRBJ2-5; D unresolved. The J call may be in error: the DNA end matches TRBJ2-7 better. Germline V gene lookup returns CDR1 SNHLY and CDR2 FYNNEI. This CDR3 is built from 12 residues. The CDR3 loop is CASSALGYEQYF. The CDR3 DNA reads TGTGCCAGCAGTGCATTAGGGTACGAGCAGTACTTC.

The V and J genes are TRBV6-9 and TRBJ1-2; D perhaps matches TRBD1 (5 bases). CDR3 length: 14 amino acids. The germline V gene has CDR1 MNHGY and CDR2 SVAAGI. V lost 3 bases and J lost 8, with 16 bases in between. This chain's CDR3 is CASSYRVEREGYTF. The DNA of the CDR3 is TGTGCCAGCAGTTACAGGGTGGAAAGGGAAGGCTACACCTTC.

This clone was seen a handful of times. V is TRBV6-5 and J is TRBJ1-5; D is unresolved. Trimming left V 7 bases short and J 0 bases short, with 7 bases between. The CDR3 is 13 residues long. Germline V lookup: CDR1 MNHEY, CDR2 SVGAGI. The CDR3 region is CASMENSNQPQHF. CDR3 nucleotide sequence: TGTGCCAGCATGGAAAATAGCAATCAGCCCCAGCATTTT.

The chain has TRBV30 and TRBJ2-7, with D perhaps matching TRBD2 (6 bases). There are 13 residues in the CDR3. Trimming removed 5 bases at V and 6 bases at J, with 17 bases between. Germline V gives CDR1 GTSNPN, CDR2 SVGIG (reference sequence). The CDR3 protein is CAWLRLASGEQYF. The CDR3 bases are TGTGCCTGGCTAAGGCTAGCGTCGGGCGAGCAGTACTTC.

The J gene is TRBJ1-1, the V gene TRBV2; D ambiguous. The CDR3 consists of 11 residues. Deletions cut 7 bases from V and 5 bases from J, with 8 bases between. From germline, CDR1 is SNHLY and CDR2 FYNNEI. The CDR3 nucleotides read TGTGCCAGCAATGTGGATACTGAAGCTTTCTTT. Protein: CASNVDTEAFF.

CDR3 nucleotide sequence: TGCAGTGCTAGTAGGAACTATGGCTACACCTTC. It translates to CSASRNYGYTF. The chain recombines TRBV20-1 with TRBJ1-2, with D hard to call. From germline, CDR1 is DFQATT and CDR2 SNEGSKA (reference sequence). The CDR3 covers 11 residues. The V end was cut by 3 bases, the J end by 2 bases, with 4 bases between.

CDR3 in amino acids: CAWTTSGFQYQYF. The CDR3 coding sequence is TGTGCCTGGACCACTTCCGGCTTCCAGTATCAGTACTTC. This chain uses TRBV30 with TRBJ2-7; D is undetermined. The V end lost 4 bases, the J end lost 10 bases, and 20 bases lay between the germline ends. This CDR3 is built from 13 residues. Per germline, CDR1 GTSNPN and CDR2 SVGIG (reference sequence).

The genes are TRBV19 and TRBJ2-6, with D possibly called TRBD1 or TRBD2 (7 bases each). Germline loops: CDR1 LNHDA, CDR2 SQIVND (reference sequence). Trimming pared 5 bases from V and 6 bases from J, leaving 17 bases between. CDR3 length: 16 amino acids. The CDR3 loop reads CASSSQGGHLANVLTF. The CDR3 nucleotides are TGTGCCAGTAGTTCCCAGGGGGGGCATCTGGCCAACGTCCTGACTTTC.

Of note for this clone: One junction end disagrees with the germline gene, perhaps due to a read error. The chain has TRBV28 and TRBJ2-7; 7 positions match TRBD2. This CDR3 is built from 13 residues. Germline CDR1 and CDR2: MDHEN and SYDVKM. DNA of the CDR3: TGTGCCAGCAGATTTTGGGGGGAGGGCCCAATGTTGTTC. Its protein is CASRFWGEGPMLF. The full variable domain, with the rest looked up from reference TRBV28 and TRBJ2-7, is DVKVTQSSRYLVKRTGEKVFLECVQDMDHENMFWYRQDPGLGLRLIYFSYDVKMKEKGDIPEGYSVSREKKERFSLILESASTNQTSMYLCASRFWGEGPMLFGPGTRLTVT.

J is TRBJ1-6 and V is TRBV5-1; D is ambiguous. There are 15 residues in the CDR3. Trimming cost V 3 bases and J 5 bases, with 12 bases left between them. Germline CDR1 SGHRS, CDR2 YFSETQ. The CDR3 spells CASSSVAGDNSPLHF. The CDR3 nucleotides are TGCGCCAGCAGCTCCGTCGCGGGAGATAATTCACCCCTCCACTTT.

The DNA for the CDR3 is TGCAGCGCCAAATCGGAGGACAGGGCCCATGGCTACACCTTC. Translating gives CSAKSEDRAHGYTF. V is TRBV29-1 and J is TRBJ1-2, with 8 bases identical to TRBD1. The trim removed 7 bases at V and 6 bases at J, leaving 13 bases unmatched. The germline V gene encodes CDR1 SQVTM and CDR2 ANQGSEA. This CDR3 is 14 amino acids long.

The rearrangement joins TRBV2 to TRBJ2-6; weak D call: TRBD1 (5 bases). CDR3 length: 16 amino acids. Trimming left V 6 bases short and J 0 bases short, with 12 bases between. Germline CDR1 is SNHLY and CDR2 is FYNNEI. CDR3 sequence (DNA): TGTGCCAGCAGAATCGACAGCTACTCTGGGGCCAACGTCCTGACTTTC. This sequence encodes CASRIDSYSGANVLTF.